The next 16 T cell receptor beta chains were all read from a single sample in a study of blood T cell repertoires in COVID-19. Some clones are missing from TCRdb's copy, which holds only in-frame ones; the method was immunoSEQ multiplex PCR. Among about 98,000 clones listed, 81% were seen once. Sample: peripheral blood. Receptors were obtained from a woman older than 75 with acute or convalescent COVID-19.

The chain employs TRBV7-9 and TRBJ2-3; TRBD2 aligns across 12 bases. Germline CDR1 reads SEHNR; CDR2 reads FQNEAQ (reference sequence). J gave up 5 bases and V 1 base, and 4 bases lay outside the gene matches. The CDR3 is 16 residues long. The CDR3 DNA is TGTGCCAGCAGCTTAGGACTAGCGGGGGTGGGAGATACGCAGTATTTT. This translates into CASSLGLAGVGDTQYF.

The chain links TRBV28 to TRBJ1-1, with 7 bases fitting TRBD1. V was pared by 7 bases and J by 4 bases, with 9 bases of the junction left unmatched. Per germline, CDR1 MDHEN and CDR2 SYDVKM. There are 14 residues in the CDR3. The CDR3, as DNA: TGTGCCAGCACCCTGAACAGGGGTACCACTGAAGCTTTCTTT. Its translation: CASTLNRGTTEAFF.

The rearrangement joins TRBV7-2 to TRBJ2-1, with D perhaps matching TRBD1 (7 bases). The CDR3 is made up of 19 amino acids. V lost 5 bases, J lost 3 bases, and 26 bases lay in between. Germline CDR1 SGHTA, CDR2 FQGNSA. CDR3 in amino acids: CASSPRRGRGFQLYNEQFF. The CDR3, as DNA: TGTGCCAGCAGCCCCCGGAGGGGGCGCGGATTTCAGCTCTACAATGAGCAGTTCTTC.

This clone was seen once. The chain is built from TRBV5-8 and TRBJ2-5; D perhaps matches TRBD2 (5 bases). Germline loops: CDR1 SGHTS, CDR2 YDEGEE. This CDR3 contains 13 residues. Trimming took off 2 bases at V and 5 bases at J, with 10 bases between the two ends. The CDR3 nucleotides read TGTGCCAGCAGCTTCCGGACGGGGGAGACCCAGTACTTC. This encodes CASSFRTGETQYF.

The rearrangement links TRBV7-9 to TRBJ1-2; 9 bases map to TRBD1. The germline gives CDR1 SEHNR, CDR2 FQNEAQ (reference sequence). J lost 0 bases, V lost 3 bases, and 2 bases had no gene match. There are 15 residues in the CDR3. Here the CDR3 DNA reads TGTGCCAGCAGCTTTACAGGGGGCGCTAACTATGGCTACACCTTC. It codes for CASSFTGGANYGYTF. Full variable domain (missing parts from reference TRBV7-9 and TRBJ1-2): DTGVSQNPRHKITKRGQNVTFRCDPISEHNRLYWYRQTLGQGPEFLTYFQNEAQLEKSRLLSDRFSAERPKGSFSTLEIQRTEQGDSAMYLCASSFTGGANYGYTFGSGTRLTVV.

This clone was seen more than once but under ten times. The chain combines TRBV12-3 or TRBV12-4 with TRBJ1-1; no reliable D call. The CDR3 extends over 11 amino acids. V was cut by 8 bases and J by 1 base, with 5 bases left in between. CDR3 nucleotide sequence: TGTGCCAGCCGCAGGAACACTGAAGCTTTCTTT. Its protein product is CASRRNTEAFF.

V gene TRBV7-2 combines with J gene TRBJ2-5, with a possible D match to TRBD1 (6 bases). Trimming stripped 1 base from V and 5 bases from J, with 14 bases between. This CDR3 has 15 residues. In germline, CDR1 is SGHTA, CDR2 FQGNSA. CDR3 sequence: CASSLGGRGAETQYF. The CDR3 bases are TGTGCCAGCAGCTTAGGTGGCAGGGGAGCCGAGACCCAGTACTTC.

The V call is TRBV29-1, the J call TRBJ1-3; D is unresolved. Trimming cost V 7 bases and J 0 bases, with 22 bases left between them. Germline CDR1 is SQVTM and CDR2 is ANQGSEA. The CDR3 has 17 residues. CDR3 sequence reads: CSAGGSPEDHSGNTIYF. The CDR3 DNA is TGCAGCGCAGGAGGCAGTCCCGAGGACCACTCTGGAAACACCATATATTTT.

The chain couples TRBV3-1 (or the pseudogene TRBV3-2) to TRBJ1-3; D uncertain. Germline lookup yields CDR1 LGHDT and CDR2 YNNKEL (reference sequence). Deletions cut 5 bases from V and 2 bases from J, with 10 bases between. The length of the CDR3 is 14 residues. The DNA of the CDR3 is TGTGCCAGCAGCTCGACTGATGCTGGAAACACCATATATTTT. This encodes CASSSTDAGNTIYF.

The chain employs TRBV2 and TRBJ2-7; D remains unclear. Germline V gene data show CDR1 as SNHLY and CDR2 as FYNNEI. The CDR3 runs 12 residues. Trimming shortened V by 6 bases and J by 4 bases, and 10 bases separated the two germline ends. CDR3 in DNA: TGTGCCAGCAGCCTTAGTGATTACGAGCAGTACGTC. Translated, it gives CASSLSDYEQYV.

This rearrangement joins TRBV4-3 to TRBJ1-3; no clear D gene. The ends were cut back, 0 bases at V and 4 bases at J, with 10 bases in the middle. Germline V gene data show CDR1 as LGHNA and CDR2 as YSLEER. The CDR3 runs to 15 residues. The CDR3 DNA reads TGCGCCAGCAGCCAAGAAGGAGGGTCAGGAAACACCATATATTTT. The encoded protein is CASSQEGGSGNTIYF.

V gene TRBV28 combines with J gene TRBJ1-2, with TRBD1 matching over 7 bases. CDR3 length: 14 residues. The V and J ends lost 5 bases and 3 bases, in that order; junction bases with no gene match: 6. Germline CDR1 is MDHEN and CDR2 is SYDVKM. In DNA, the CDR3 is TGTGCCAGCAGTCGGGACAGCTCCTACTATGGCTACACCTTC. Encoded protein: CASSRDSSYYGYTF.

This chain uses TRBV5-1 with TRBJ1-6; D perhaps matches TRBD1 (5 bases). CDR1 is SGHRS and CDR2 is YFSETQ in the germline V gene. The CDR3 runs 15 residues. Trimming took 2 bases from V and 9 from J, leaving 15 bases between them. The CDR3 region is CASSFGGDKGSPLHF. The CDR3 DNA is TGCGCCAGCAGCTTTGGGGGGGATAAAGGTTCACCCCTCCACTTT.

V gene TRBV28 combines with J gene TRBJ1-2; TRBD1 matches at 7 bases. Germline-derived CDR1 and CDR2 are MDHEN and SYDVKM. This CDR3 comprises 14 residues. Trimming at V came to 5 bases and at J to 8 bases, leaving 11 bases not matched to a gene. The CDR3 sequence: CASSPSGQRTGYTF. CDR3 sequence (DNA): TGTGCCAGCAGTCCCTCGGGACAGCGTACCGGCTACACCTTC.

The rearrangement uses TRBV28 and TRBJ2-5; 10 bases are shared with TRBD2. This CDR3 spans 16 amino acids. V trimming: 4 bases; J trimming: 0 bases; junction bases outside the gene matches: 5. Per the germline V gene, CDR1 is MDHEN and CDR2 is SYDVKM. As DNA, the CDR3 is TGTGCCAGCAGTTCTAGCGGGGGATCGTACCAAGAGACCCAGTACTTC. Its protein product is CASSSSGGSYQETQYF.

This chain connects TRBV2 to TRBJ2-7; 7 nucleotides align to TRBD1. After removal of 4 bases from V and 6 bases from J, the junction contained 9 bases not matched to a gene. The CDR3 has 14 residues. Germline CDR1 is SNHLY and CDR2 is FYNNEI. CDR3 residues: CASSAQGTFGEQYV. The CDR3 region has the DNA TGTGCCAGCAGTGCACAGGGGACCTTTGGCGAGCAGTACGTC.